This section outlines one T cell receptor beta chain sequence together with its context. These data come from a study of blood T cell repertoires in COVID-19. Study-level information: The United States, Italy and Spain were the sources of the acute and convalescent COVID-19 samples. From T cells, B-cell-depleted T cells, or PBMCs came the material, which was cDNA or gDNA.

How the authors handled the data: For nucleated cells, counts were estimated from reference gene primer amplification. The method was immunoSEQ multiplex PCR; TCRdb's version includes in-frame clones alone and lacks a portion of them. The D gene and trimming were derived from the DNA, and the V and J assignments and clone size from that table. The sample carries 45,000 or so clones, 80% recorded once. Trimming shortened V by 5 bases and J by 2 bases, and 12 bases separated the two germline ends. This CDR3 has 14 amino acids. The germline V gene has CDR1 KGHSH and CDR2 LQKENI. The rearrangement uses TRBV18 and TRBJ1-1; weak D call: TRBD1 (6 bases). The source is a man aged 65 to 79 with acute or convalescent COVID-19. Sequenced: peripheral blood. The CDR3 loop is CASSSTGINTEAFF. The DNA for the CDR3 is TGTGCCAGCTCATCCACAGGGATCAACACTGAAGCTTTCTTT.